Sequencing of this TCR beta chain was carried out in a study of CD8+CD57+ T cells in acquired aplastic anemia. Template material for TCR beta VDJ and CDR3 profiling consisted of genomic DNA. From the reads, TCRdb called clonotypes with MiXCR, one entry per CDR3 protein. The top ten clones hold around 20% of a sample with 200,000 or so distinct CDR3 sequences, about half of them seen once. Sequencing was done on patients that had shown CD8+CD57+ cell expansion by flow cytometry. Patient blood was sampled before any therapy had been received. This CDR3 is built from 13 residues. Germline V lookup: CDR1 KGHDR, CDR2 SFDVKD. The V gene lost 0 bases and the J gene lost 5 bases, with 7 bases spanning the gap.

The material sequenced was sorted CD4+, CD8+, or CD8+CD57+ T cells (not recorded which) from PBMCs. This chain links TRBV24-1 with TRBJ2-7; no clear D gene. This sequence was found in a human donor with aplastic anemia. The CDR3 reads CATSDLAGNEQYF. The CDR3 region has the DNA TGTGCCACCAGTGATTTGGCCGGAAACGAGCAGTACTTC.